This T cell receptor (beta chain) emerged from a study of radiation and T cells in renal cell carcinoma. The study's findings and limits: Without pretreatment biopsies, baseline tumor clonotype presence was undetermined.

Germline lookup yields CDR1 MGHRA and CDR2 YSYEKL. This CDR3 comprises 15 residues. V was pared by 5 bases and J by 7 bases, with 7 bases of the junction left unmatched. The protocol was immunoSEQ multiplex PCR, while the TCRdb copy is restricted to in-frame clones and leaves out a portion. The sample records about 130,000 clones, nearly 90% being singletons. On this clone: Antigen specificity is unknown.

The time point: baseline pretreatment blood. Specified treatment: 15 Gy SBRT to primary tumor, nephrectomy 4 weeks later. Serial blood draws occurred at baseline and 2 and 4 weeks post-SBRT. This renal cell carcinoma was of the clear cell type. V is TRBV4-1 and J is TRBJ1-6; 8 positions match TRBD1. The sequence was collected from a woman in her 50s with renal cell carcinoma. Sequencing was performed on blood, taken from a patient whose treatment included radiotherapy and nephrectomy. Here the CDR3 reads CASSKPGQENSPLHF. The CDR3 nucleotides read TGCGCCAGCAGCAAACCGGGACAGGAGAATTCACCCCTCCACTTT.